This T cell receptor (beta chain) was sequenced in a study of blood T cell repertoires in COVID-19. In the study overall: Acute and convalescent COVID-19 specimens originated in the United States, Italy and Spain. T cells, B-cell-depleted T cells, or PBMCs provided the cDNA or gDNA that served as material.

Enrolled during active infection, Seattle patients were then followed longitudinally. Germline values: CDR1 SEHNR, CDR2 FQNEAQ (reference sequence). CDR3 length: 16 amino acids. With 2 bases clipped from V and 5 bases from J, the junction kept 9 bases outside the gene matches. As processed by the authors: Researchers report that nucleated cell counts were estimated from reference gene primer amplification. Profiling relied on immunoSEQ multiplex PCR, and the TCRdb table lists in-frame clones only, not all of them. The DNA gave D and trimming, while V, J and clone size come from that table. Of roughly 150,000 clones in the sample, 84% were seen once.

The clonotype comes from a woman over 75 with COVID-19, enrolled during active disease. The chain uses TRBV7-9 and TRBJ2-7; the match to TRBD2 covers 10 bases. The specimen sequenced was peripheral blood. CDR3 sequence reads: CASSLYRTSGLHEQYF. The CDR3 bases are TGTGCCAGCAGCTTATACCGGACTAGCGGTTTGCACGAGCAGTACTTC.